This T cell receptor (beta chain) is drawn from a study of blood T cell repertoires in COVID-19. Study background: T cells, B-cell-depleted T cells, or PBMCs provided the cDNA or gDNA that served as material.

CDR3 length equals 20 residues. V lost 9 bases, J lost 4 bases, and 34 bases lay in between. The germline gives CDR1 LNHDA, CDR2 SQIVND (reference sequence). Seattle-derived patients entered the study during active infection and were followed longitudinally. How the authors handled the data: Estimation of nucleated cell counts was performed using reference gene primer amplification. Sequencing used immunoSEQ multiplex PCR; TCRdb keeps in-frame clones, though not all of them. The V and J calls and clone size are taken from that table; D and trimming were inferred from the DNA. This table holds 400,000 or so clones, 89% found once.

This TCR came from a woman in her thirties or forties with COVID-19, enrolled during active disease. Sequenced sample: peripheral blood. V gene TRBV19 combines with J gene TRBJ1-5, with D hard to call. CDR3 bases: TGTGCCAGCTCTTCCACTTTTTTGTACCAGGTCAATGGATTGAATCAGCCCCAGCATTTT. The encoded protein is CASSSTFLYQVNGLNQPQHF.